At least ten counts were recorded for the clone carrying this TCR beta chain. The antigen is not known. Researchers amplified the TCR beta CDR3 regions from RNA transcripts. First-round RT-PCR with HTBI primers amplified the TCR CDR3 region. In TCRdb, the multiplex PCR reads were re-called with MiXCR into one record per CDR3 protein. The profile shows under 350,000 distinct CDR3 sequences, about a sixth of them singletons. Trimming left V 11 bases short and J 4 bases short, with 16 bases between. The germline gives CDR1 SEHNR, CDR2 FQNEAQ (reference sequence). The CDR3 contains 13 residues. The sample is drawn from a study of T cells in Graves' hyperthyroidism and ophthalmopathy. The overall study: Peripheral blood samples were taken at initial diagnosis, prior to any treatment. Study conclusions and caveats: Ophthalmopathy was distinguished from stable hyperthyroidism by 13 V-J signatures. With a median lead of roughly 6.8 months before onset, the model predicted ophthalmopathy.

Lactation, pregnancy, other autoimmune disease or uncontrolled infection led to exclusion of patients. The rearrangement uses TRBV7-9 and TRBJ2-3, with D possibly TRBD1 on 6 matching bases. The receptor comes from a woman aged 60-75 years with Graves' ophthalmopathy. Sequencing was carried out using blood. CDR3 nucleotides: TGTGCCTCTGGGACATCAGGGGCAGATACGCAGTATTTT. It specifies CASGTSGADTQYF.